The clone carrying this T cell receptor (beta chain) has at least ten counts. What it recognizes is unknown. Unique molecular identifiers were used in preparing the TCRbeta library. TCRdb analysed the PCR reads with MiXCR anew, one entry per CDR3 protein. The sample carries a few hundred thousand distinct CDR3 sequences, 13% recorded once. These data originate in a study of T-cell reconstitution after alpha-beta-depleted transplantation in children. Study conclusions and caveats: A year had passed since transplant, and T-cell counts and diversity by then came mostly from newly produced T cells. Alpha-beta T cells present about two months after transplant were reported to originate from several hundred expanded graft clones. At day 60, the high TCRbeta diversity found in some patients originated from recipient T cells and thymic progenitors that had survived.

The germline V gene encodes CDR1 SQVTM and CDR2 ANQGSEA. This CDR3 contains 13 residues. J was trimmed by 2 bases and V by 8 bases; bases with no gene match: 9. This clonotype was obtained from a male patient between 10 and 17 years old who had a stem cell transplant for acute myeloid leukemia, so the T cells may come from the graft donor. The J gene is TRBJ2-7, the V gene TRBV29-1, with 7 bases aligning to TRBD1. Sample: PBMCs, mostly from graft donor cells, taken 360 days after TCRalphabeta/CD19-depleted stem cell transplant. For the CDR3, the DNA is TGCAGCATTTACGACAGGGTCACCTACGAGCAGTACTTC. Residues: CSIYDRVTYEQYF.